The source of this T cell receptor (beta chain) is a study of blood T cell repertoires in COVID-19. This table comes from immunoSEQ multiplex PCR, and its TCRdb copy is limited to in-frame clones, with some not included. The repertoire holds a few hundred thousand clones, more than 80% seen once, with 0.95% to 1.1% in the top ten. This CDR3 contains 12 residues. Germline loops: CDR1 MNHEY, CDR2 SMNVEV (reference sequence). Trimming removed 6 bases from V and 8 bases from J, with 13 bases in between. The rearrangement links TRBV27 to TRBJ1-2, with TRBD1 as a possible D gene (5 bases). Material: PBMCs or T cells enriched from blood (not recorded which). This TCR was sampled from a man aged 18 to 29 who had recovered from COVID-19. CDR3 sequence (DNA): TGTGCCAGCAGGACAGCTTCCGGCGGCTACACCTTC. Encoded protein: CASRTASGGYTF.